A selection of T cell receptor beta chains follows, all from one sample in a study of blood T cell repertoires in COVID-19. TCRdb's copy holds only in-frame clones and misses some; the assay was immunoSEQ multiplex PCR. The sample yields under 200,000 clones, approximately 85% seen once. Input material: peripheral blood. Receptors were obtained from a woman at least 80 years old with acute or convalescent COVID-19. The CDR3 runs from the conserved cysteine through the conserved F or W. The order of the fields is J gene, V gene, clone size, D gene, CDR3 protein, CDR3 DNA. The D gene is left open where the match is weak. Some rows have no size entry. The others give once, few or many, or a class for an expanded clone.

TRBJ2-7 TRBV10-3 - - CAISESSRQQYF TGTGCCATCAGTGAGTCGTCTAGGCAGCAGTACTTC
TRBJ2-7 TRBV15 - - CATSRDRASPLYEQYF TGTGCCACCAGCAGAGATCGGGCTAGCCCTCTCTACGAGCAGTACTTC
TRBJ2-7 TRBV29-1 - TRBD1 CSVADRFSYEQYF TGCAGCGTCGCGGACAGGTTCTCCTACGAGCAGTACTTC
TRBJ2-6 TRBV19 - - CASHSGPGANVLTF TGTGCCAGCCATTCGGGTCCTGGGGCCAACGTCCTGACTTTC
TRBJ2-1 TRBV10-3 - TRBD2 CAISGSERENEQFF TGTGCCATCAGTGGGAGTGAGCGGGAGAATGAGCAGTTCTTC
TRBJ1-2 TRBV6-5 - - CASVPQGGAPYGYTF TGTGCCAGCGTTCCCCAGGGCGGGGCGCCCTATGGCTACACCTTC
TRBJ1-5 TRBV28 - - CASSSPNQPQHF TGTGCCAGCAGTTCCCCTAATCAGCCCCAGCATTTT
TRBJ2-7 TRBV7-2 - TRBD1 CASSLRTGSYEQYF TGTGCCAGCAGCTTAAGGACAGGGTCATACGAGCAGTACTTC
TRBJ1-5 TRBV7-2 - - CASSPPSNQPQHF TGTGCCAGCAGCCCTCCTAGCAATCAGCCCCAGCATTTT
TRBJ1-1 TRBV19 - - CAITPGVGGTEAFF TGTGCCATTACTCCAGGGGTCGGAGGCACTGAAGCTTTCTTT
TRBJ1-5 TRBV18 - TRBD1 CASSPGTGVRGNQPQHF TGTGCCAGCTCCCCCGGGACAGGGGTTAGGGGCAATCAGCCCCAGCATTTT
TRBJ1-4 TRBV7-2 - TRBD1 CASRMTGIVNEKLFF TGTGCCAGCAGGATGACAGGGATCGTAAATGAAAAACTGTTTTTT
TRBJ1-4 TRBV24-1 once TRBD1 CATSEPDRGGEKLFF TGTGCCACCAGTGAACCGGACAGGGGTGGGGAAAAACTGTTTTTT
TRBJ2-2 TRBV18 - - CASSRSQWTGELFF TGTGCCAGCTCCCGCTCCCAGTGGACCGGGGAGCTGTTTTTT
TRBJ1-2 TRBV7-9 - TRBD1 CASSLARQGLGGYTF TGTGCCAGCAGCTTAGCAAGACAGGGATTGGGGGGCTACACCTTC
TRBJ2-2 TRBV15 once TRBD1 CATRGTGTGGTGELFF TGTGCCACCAGGGGCACCGGGACAGGGGGCACCGGGGAGCTGTTTTTT
TRBJ2-1 TRBV7-2 - - CASSLVEGRNEQFF TGTGCCAGCAGCTTAGTTGAGGGTAGGAATGAGCAGTTCTTC
TRBJ1-2 TRBV29-1 - TRBD1 CSVFELGQYYGYTF TGCAGCGTCTTCGAATTGGGACAGTACTATGGCTACACCTTC
TRBJ2-2 TRBV5-6 - - CASGRTGLTGELFF TGTGCCAGCGGGCGGACTGGACTCACCGGGGAGCTGTTTTTT
TRBJ2-7 TRBV18 - TRBD2 CASSLSGETRDEQYF TGTGCCAGCTCACTTAGCGGGGAGACTCGCGACGAGCAGTACTTC
TRBJ2-7 TRBV11-2 - TRBD1 CASSTGQKDEQYF TGTGCCAGCAGCACGGGACAGAAAGACGAGCAGTACTTC
TRBJ2-2 TRBV19 - TRBD2 CASGIRLTAGGGELFF TGTGCCAGTGGGATACGACTGACGGCGGGGGGCGGGGAGCTGTTTTTT
TRBJ2-1 TRBV18 once TRBD1 CASSPRTGGQNEQFF TGTGCCAGCTCACCGCGGACAGGTGGACAGAATGAGCAGTTCTTC
TRBJ1-2 TRBV18 once TRBD1 CASSPGDRKGGYTF TGTGCCAGCTCACCTGGGGACAGGAAGGGCGGCTACACCTTC
TRBJ2-2 TRBV5-1 - - CASSLNPSRRHTGELFF TGCGCCAGCAGCTTGAATCCGTCCCGGAGGCACACCGGGGAGCTGTTTTTT
TRBJ1-3 TRBV28 - - CASSLGGHTSGNTIYF TGTGCCAGCAGTTTGGGGGGGCATACCTCTGGAAACACCATATATTTT
TRBJ2-2 TRBV3-1/TRBV3-2 - TRBD2 CASSHTGTSGLEHNGELFF TGTGCCAGCAGCCATACCGGGACTAGCGGGCTCGAACACAACGGGGAGCTGTTTTTT
TRBJ2-1 TRBV10-3 - TRBD1 CAISERTGPYNEQFF TGTGCCATCAGTGAGAGGACAGGGCCCTACAATGAGCAGTTCTTC
TRBJ2-3 TRBV2 - TRBD2 CASSEAVVAGTDTQYF TGTGCCAGCAGTGAAGCGGTGGTAGCGGGAACAGATACGCAGTATTTT
TRBJ1-3 TRBV11-3 - - CASSLGGTASGNTIYF TGTGCCAGCAGCTTAGGCGGGACTGCCTCTGGAAACACCATATATTTT
TRBJ2-2 TRBV29-1 - TRBD1 CSVGQGVGELFF TGCAGCGTAGGACAGGGAGTCGGGGAGCTGTTTTTT
TRBJ1-5 TRBV27 - - CASSLRGTTGPGGNQPQHF TGTGCCAGCAGTTTACGGGGAACAACTGGACCCGGAGGGAATCAGCCCCAGCATTTT
TRBJ2-1 TRBV7-3 - - CASSPGGHIDEQFF TGTGCCAGCAGCCCTGGGGGACATATCGATGAGCAGTTCTTC
TRBJ2-2 TRBV6-6 - TRBD1 CASSPGQGGTGELFF TGTGCCAGCAGTCCTGGACAGGGAGGCACCGGGGAGCTGTTTTTT
TRBJ2-1 TRBV7-9 - TRBD2 CASSLGREGRSVF TGTGCCAGCAGCTTAGGACGGGAGGGCCGATCAGTCTTC
TRBJ2-7 TRBV18 - - CASSPLTQGLGAGEQYF TGTGCCAGCTCACCATTAACCCAGGGCCTGGGTGCGGGGGAGCAGTACTTC
TRBJ2-4 TRBV7-8 - TRBD1 CASSLPGQGVANIQYF TGTGCCAGCAGCTTACCGGGACAGGGAGTCGCGAACATTCAGTACTTC
TRBJ2-1 TRBV7-6 - TRBD2 CASSLGLAGAYNEQFF TGTGCCAGCAGCTTAGGACTAGCGGGAGCCTACAATGAGCAGTTCTTC
TRBJ1-4 TRBV29-1 - - CSVERTRNEKLFF TGCAGCGTTGAACGAACGAGGAATGAAAAACTGTTTTTT
TRBJ1-1 TRBV28 once TRBD1 CASRPPGQRNTEAFF TGTGCCAGCAGGCCACCGGGACAGCGGAACACTGAAGCTTTCTTT
TRBJ1-2 TRBV28 - - CASSLWQEGYGYTF TGTGCCAGCAGTTTGTGGCAGGAGGGCTATGGCTACACCTTC
TRBJ2-6 TRBV3-1/TRBV3-2 - TRBD2 CASSFNSGSHSGANVLTF TGTGCCAGCAGCTTTAATAGCGGGAGTCATTCGGGGGCCAACGTCCTGACTTTC
TRBJ2-1 TRBV5-1 once TRBD2 CASSLELAGAIYNEQFF TGCGCCAGCAGCTTGGAATTAGCGGGAGCGATTTACAATGAGCAGTTCTTC
TRBJ1-4 TRBV18 - - CASSTGATNEKLFF TGTGCCAGCTCCACAGGAGCAACTAATGAAAAACTGTTTTTT
TRBJ2-4 TRBV10-3 - TRBD2 CAISAAGGQHIQYF TGTGCCATCAGTGCGGCGGGGGGCCAGCACATTCAGTACTTC
TRBJ2-1 TRBV9 - - CASSVAGFYNEQFF TGTGCCAGCAGCGTAGCGGGATTCTACAATGAGCAGTTCTTC
TRBJ2-7 TRBV19 few TRBD2 CASSTTRGGAQYEQYF TGTGCCAGTAGTACCACCCGGGGGGGGGCCCAGTACGAGCAGTACTTC
TRBJ1-5 TRBV19 - - CASSLKGVAGHNQPQHF TGTGCCAGTAGCCTTAAGGGGGTGGCAGGGCACAATCAGCCCCAGCATTTT
TRBJ1-6 TRBV21-1 - - CASSKGGGQVNSPLHF TGTGCCAGCAGCAAAGGGGGGGGACAGGTTAATTCACCCCTCCACTTT
TRBJ1-1 TRBV7-9 - - CASSFGGGMNTEAFF TGTGCCAGCAGCTTCGGGGGAGGGATGAACACTGAAGCTTTCTTT